These T cell receptor beta chains were read from a single sample in a study of cytomegalovirus exposure and HLA in healthy donors. Data came from immunoSEQ multiplex PCR; TCRdb stores just in-frame clones and leaves some out. The table includes about 78,000 clones, about 96% detected once. Sequenced sample: PBMCs. Receptors were obtained from a man younger than 30 in good health and CMV-seropositive. Each CDR3 is given with its conserved first and last residue. Each record gives: CDR3 protein, CDR3 DNA, J gene, V gene, D gene, clone size. The D gene is left open where the match is weak. Clone size is shown for a subset of rows, as once, few, many or a class of expanded clone.

CDR3aa: CASWYGTAGRRGSDTQYF; CDR3nt: TGTGCCAGCTGGTATGGGACAGCAGGACGTAGGGGGTCAGATACGCAGTATTTT; j_gene: TRBJ2-3; v_gene: TRBV2; d_gene: TRBD1; abundance: .
CDR3aa: CASRTSGRVGNEQYF; CDR3nt: TGTGCCAGCAGAACTAGCGGGAGGGTCGGGAACGAGCAGTACTTC; j_gene: TRBJ2-7; v_gene: TRBV28; d_gene: TRBD2; abundance: .
CDR3aa: CASSAREGLVEQYF; CDR3nt: TGTGCCAGCAGTGCCCGGGAGGGCCTCGTCGAGCAGTACTTC; j_gene: TRBJ2-7; v_gene: TRBV2; d_gene: TRBD2; abundance: .
CDR3aa: CASSSPGFLEKLFF; CDR3nt: TGCGCCAGCAGTAGCCCAGGGTTCCTTGAAAAACTGTTTTTT; j_gene: TRBJ1-4; v_gene: TRBV4-1; d_gene: .; abundance: .
CDR3aa: CASSEATGGANVLTF; CDR3nt: TGTGCCAGCAGTGAAGCCACAGGGGGGGCCAACGTCCTGACTTTC; j_gene: TRBJ2-6; v_gene: TRBV6-1; d_gene: .; abundance: .
CDR3aa: CASSLLALKEGSQPQHF; CDR3nt: TGTGCCAGCAGTTTATTAGCCCTTAAGGAGGGGAGTCAGCCCCAGCATTTT; j_gene: TRBJ1-5; v_gene: TRBV28; d_gene: .; abundance: .
CDR3aa: CASSPPGVAGHEQYF; CDR3nt: TGTGCCAGCAGCCCCCCCGGGGTAGCGGGGCACGAGCAGTACTTC; j_gene: TRBJ2-7; v_gene: TRBV9; d_gene: TRBD2; abundance: .
CDR3aa: CASSLMTGHGNTIYF; CDR3nt: TGTGCCAGCAGTCTTATGACAGGGCACGGAAACACCATATATTTT; j_gene: TRBJ1-3; v_gene: TRBV6-1; d_gene: TRBD1; abundance: .
CDR3aa: CASSQERLVTYEQYF; CDR3nt: TGTGCCAGCAGCCAAGAACGACTAGTGACCTACGAGCAGTACTTC; j_gene: TRBJ2-7; v_gene: TRBV4-2; d_gene: .; abundance: .
CDR3aa: CATFQRGQFF; CDR3nt: TGTGCCACCTTCCAAAGGGGGCAGTTCTTC; j_gene: TRBJ2-1; v_gene: TRBV25-1; d_gene: .; abundance: .
CDR3aa: CASSIRLAGVPHEQYF; CDR3nt: TGTGCCAGTAGTATACGACTAGCGGGAGTCCCCCACGAGCAGTACTTC; j_gene: TRBJ2-7; v_gene: TRBV19; d_gene: TRBD2; abundance: .
CDR3aa: CASSLALSGRPGELFF; CDR3nt: TGCGCCAGCAGCTTGGCCTTGTCAGGGCGGCCCGGGGAGCTGTTTTTT; j_gene: TRBJ2-2; v_gene: TRBV5-1; d_gene: .; abundance: .
CDR3aa: CASSTAGTSDTGELFF; CDR3nt: TGCGCCAGCAGCACTGCCGGGACATCGGACACCGGGGAGCTGTTTTTT; j_gene: TRBJ2-2; v_gene: TRBV5-1; d_gene: .; abundance: .
CDR3aa: CASSGRTGTEKLFF; CDR3nt: TGTGCCAGCAGTGGAAGGACAGGGACTGAAAAACTGTTTTTT; j_gene: TRBJ1-4; v_gene: TRBV2; d_gene: TRBD1; abundance: .
CDR3aa: CASSIEGTGYTKNIQYF; CDR3nt: TGTGCCAGTAGTATAGAGGGGACAGGGTATACCAAAAACATTCAGTACTTC; j_gene: TRBJ2-4; v_gene: TRBV19; d_gene: TRBD1; abundance: .
CDR3aa: CASSLPTTELFF; CDR3nt: TGTGCCAGCAGCTTGCCCACTACGGAGCTGTTCTTC; j_gene: TRBJ2-1; v_gene: TRBV5-6; d_gene: .; abundance: .
CDR3aa: CASSLGTGVVYEQYF; CDR3nt: TGTGCCAGCAGTTTAGGGACAGGGGTCGTCTACGAGCAGTACTTC; j_gene: TRBJ2-7; v_gene: TRBV28; d_gene: TRBD1; abundance: .
CDR3aa: CASSLWDREGDGYTF; CDR3nt: TGCGCCAGCAGCTTATGGGACAGGGAGGGTGATGGCTACACCTTC; j_gene: TRBJ1-2; v_gene: TRBV5-1; d_gene: TRBD1; abundance: .
CDR3aa: CASSRRYQPQHF; CDR3nt: TGCGCCAGCAGCCGGAGATATCAGCCCCAGCATTTT; j_gene: TRBJ1-5; v_gene: TRBV4-1; d_gene: .; abundance: .
CDR3aa: CSFLGLLDGYTF; CDR3nt: TGCAGCTTCCTTGGACTACTGGATGGCTACACCTTC; j_gene: TRBJ1-2; v_gene: TRBV29-1; d_gene: .; abundance: .
CDR3aa: CASSLLRLLAPYTDTQYF; CDR3nt: TGTGCCAGCAGTTTATTGCGACTACTAGCGCCTTACACAGATACGCAGTATTTT; j_gene: TRBJ2-3; v_gene: TRBV28; d_gene: TRBD2; abundance: .
CDR3aa: CASSLEDWVNEQFF; CDR3nt: TGTGCCAGCAGCTTAGAGGACTGGGTTAATGAGCAGTTCTTC; j_gene: TRBJ2-1; v_gene: TRBV7-2; d_gene: .; abundance: .
CDR3aa: CASSWDGTTTEETQYF; CDR3nt: TGTGCCAGCAGTTGGGACGGGACTACAACCGAAGAGACCCAGTACTTC; j_gene: TRBJ2-5; v_gene: TRBV28; d_gene: TRBD2; abundance: .
CDR3aa: CASSVGQGSSYEQYF; CDR3nt: TGCGCCAGCAGCGTCGGACAGGGAAGCTCCTACGAGCAGTACTTC; j_gene: TRBJ2-7; v_gene: TRBV10-1; d_gene: TRBD1; abundance: .
CDR3aa: CASSWGGSTDTQYF; CDR3nt: TGTGCCAGCAGCTGGGGGGGGAGCACAGATACGCAGTATTTT; j_gene: TRBJ2-3; v_gene: TRBV7-2; d_gene: TRBD2; abundance: once
CDR3aa: CAWGQGYEQYF; CDR3nt: TGTGCCTGGGGACAGGGCTACGAGCAGTACTTC; j_gene: TRBJ2-7; v_gene: TRBV30; d_gene: TRBD1; abundance: once
CDR3aa: CASSLGGTGAYEQYF; CDR3nt: TGCGCCAGCAGCTTGGGCGGGACAGGGGCCTACGAGCAGTACTTC; j_gene: TRBJ2-7; v_gene: TRBV5-1; d_gene: TRBD1; abundance: .
CDR3aa: CASSLTGDIFQETQYF; CDR3nt: TGTGCCAGCAGTTTAACAGGGGACATCTTCCAAGAGACCCAGTACTTC; j_gene: TRBJ2-5; v_gene: TRBV27; d_gene: TRBD1; abundance: .
CDR3aa: CASSLAGRGRVDEQFF; CDR3nt: TGCGCCAGCAGCTTGGCCGGAAGAGGGAGGGTCGATGAGCAGTTCTTC; j_gene: TRBJ2-1; v_gene: TRBV5-1; d_gene: TRBD2; abundance: once
CDR3aa: CASSFWQGVSAYQPQHF; CDR3nt: TGTGCCAGCAGTTTTTGGCAGGGGGTATCAGCCTATCAGCCCCAGCATTTT; j_gene: TRBJ1-5; v_gene: TRBV28; d_gene: TRBD1; abundance: .
CDR3aa: CASSLAGEGGNEQFF; CDR3nt: TGCGCCAGCAGCTTGGCCGGGGAGGGAGGCAATGAGCAGTTCTTC; j_gene: TRBJ2-1; v_gene: TRBV5-1; d_gene: TRBD2; abundance: .
CDR3aa: CASSPQGAPTEAFF; CDR3nt: TGTGCCAGCAGCCCGCAGGGGGCGCCCACTGAAGCTTTCTTT; j_gene: TRBJ1-1; v_gene: TRBV7-3; d_gene: TRBD1; abundance: once
CDR3aa: CASAQGSHQPQHF; CDR3nt: TGTGCCAGTGCTCAGGGTTCGCATCAGCCCCAGCATTTT; j_gene: TRBJ1-5; v_gene: TRBV6-1; d_gene: .; abundance: .
CDR3aa: CASSESGQGKNEQFF; CDR3nt: TGTGCCAGCAGTGAATCAGGGCAGGGTAAGAATGAGCAGTTCTTC; j_gene: TRBJ2-1; v_gene: TRBV25-1; d_gene: .; abundance: once
CDR3aa: CASSLKAGGSEQFF; CDR3nt: TGTGCCAGCAGCTTAAAAGCGGGGGGGAGTGAGCAGTTCTTC; j_gene: TRBJ2-1; v_gene: TRBV7-3; d_gene: TRBD2; abundance: .
CDR3aa: CASRHAGTEETQYF; CDR3nt: TGTGCCAGCAGACATGCCGGGACTGAAGAGACCCAGTACTTC; j_gene: TRBJ2-5; v_gene: TRBV7-9; d_gene: .; abundance: .
CDR3aa: CASSEMGIGNTEAFF; CDR3nt: TGTGCCAGCAGTGAAATGGGCATCGGGAACACTGAAGCTTTCTTT; j_gene: TRBJ1-1; v_gene: TRBV2; d_gene: .; abundance: .
CDR3aa: CASSFGQDNTEAFF; CDR3nt: TGTGCCAGCAGCTTTGGACAGGATAACACTGAAGCTTTCTTT; j_gene: TRBJ1-1; v_gene: TRBV5-4; d_gene: TRBD1; abundance: .
CDR3aa: CASSLAETLSLANYGYTF; CDR3nt: TGTGCCAGCAGCTTAGCCGAGACACTGAGTTTAGCTAACTATGGCTACACCTTC; j_gene: TRBJ1-2; v_gene: TRBV7-9; d_gene: .; abundance: .
CDR3aa: CASSRSGVAFF; CDR3nt: TGTGCCAGCTCGAGGTCAGGGGTTGCTTTCTTT; j_gene: TRBJ1-1; v_gene: TRBV5-6; d_gene: .; abundance: .
CDR3aa: CASSLFSTADTEAFF; CDR3nt: TGCGCCAGCAGCTTGTTTTCTACAGCCGACACTGAAGCTTTCTTT; j_gene: TRBJ1-1; v_gene: TRBV5-1; d_gene: .; abundance: .
CDR3aa: CASSDRGTGSYEQYF; CDR3nt: TGCGCCAGCAGTGACAGAGGGACAGGTTCCTACGAGCAGTACTTC; j_gene: TRBJ2-7; v_gene: TRBV10-2; d_gene: TRBD1; abundance: .
CDR3aa: CASSENRLNYGYTF; CDR3nt: TGTGCCAGTAGTGAAAACAGGCTGAACTATGGCTACACCTTC; j_gene: TRBJ1-2; v_gene: TRBV19; d_gene: .; abundance: .
CDR3aa: CASSLTVRGGKGTDTQYF; CDR3nt: TGTGCCAGCAGCTTAACGGTGCGGGGCGGGAAGGGGACAGATACGCAGTATTTT; j_gene: TRBJ2-3; v_gene: TRBV7-2; d_gene: .; abundance: .
CDR3aa: CAIHTGTGASYEQYF; CDR3nt: TGTGCCATCCATACCGGGACAGGGGCCTCCTACGAGCAGTACTTC; j_gene: TRBJ2-7; v_gene: TRBV28; d_gene: TRBD1; abundance: .
CDR3aa: CASSRDYDQPQHF; CDR3nt: TGCGCCAGCAGCAGGGACTACGATCAGCCCCAGCATTTT; j_gene: TRBJ1-5; v_gene: TRBV5-1; d_gene: .; abundance: .
CDR3aa: CASSPSLDRVRDEQYF; CDR3nt: TGTGCCAGCAGCCCGTCTCTGGACAGGGTGAGGGACGAGCAGTACTTC; j_gene: TRBJ2-7; v_gene: TRBV28; d_gene: TRBD1; abundance: .
CDR3aa: CASSLGQGPSEQYF; CDR3nt: TGCGCCAGCAGTCTGGGACAGGGCCCATCCGAGCAGTACTTC; j_gene: TRBJ2-7; v_gene: TRBV5-1; d_gene: TRBD1; abundance: .
CDR3aa: CASRLGLRSEQYF; CDR3nt: TGCGCCAGCAGACTCGGACTGAGGAGCGAGCAGTACTTC; j_gene: TRBJ2-7; v_gene: TRBV10-2; d_gene: .; abundance: .
CDR3aa: CAISSGRGADTQYF; CDR3nt: TGTGCCATCTCTAGCGGGAGGGGCGCAGATACGCAGTATTTT; j_gene: TRBJ2-3; v_gene: TRBV10-3; d_gene: TRBD2; abundance: once
CDR3aa: CASSLSGAGANVLTF; CDR3nt: TGTGCCAGCAGCTTATCGGGGGCTGGGGCCAACGTCCTGACTTTC; j_gene: TRBJ2-6; v_gene: TRBV7-8; d_gene: .; abundance: once
CDR3aa: CASSSGQVYGYTF; CDR3nt: TGTGCCAGCAGTTCGGGACAGGTATATGGCTACACCTTC; j_gene: TRBJ1-2; v_gene: TRBV28; d_gene: TRBD1; abundance: .
CDR3aa: CASSLEDWAGGKSSNEQFF; CDR3nt: TGTGCCAGCAGCTTAGAAGATTGGGCAGGGGGCAAAAGTAGCAATGAGCAGTTCTTC; j_gene: TRBJ2-1; v_gene: TRBV7-4; d_gene: TRBD1; abundance: .
CDR3aa: CAIRPSRQETQYF; CDR3nt: TGTGCCATCAGGCCCAGTCGACAAGAGACCCAGTACTTC; j_gene: TRBJ2-5; v_gene: TRBV10-3; d_gene: .; abundance: .
CDR3aa: CASSDGGRADTQYF; CDR3nt: TGCGCCAGCAGTGATGGTGGGAGGGCAGATACGCAGTATTTT; j_gene: TRBJ2-3; v_gene: TRBV10-2; d_gene: TRBD2; abundance: once
CDR3aa: CASTGSPIYGYTF; CDR3nt: TGTGCCAGCACAGGGTCCCCAATCTATGGCTACACCTTC; j_gene: TRBJ1-2; v_gene: TRBV19; d_gene: .; abundance: .
CDR3aa: CASSRPSQGSYEQYF; CDR3nt: TGTGCCAGCAGCCGACCGTCACAGGGGTCCTACGAGCAGTACTTC; j_gene: TRBJ2-7; v_gene: TRBV27; d_gene: TRBD1; abundance: .
CDR3aa: CASSLGAVEKLFF; CDR3nt: TGTGCCAGCAGTTTAGGAGCCGTTGAAAAACTGTTTTTT; j_gene: TRBJ1-4; v_gene: TRBV28; d_gene: .; abundance: .
CDR3aa: CASSTLTGQETQYF; CDR3nt: TGTGCCAGTAGTACTCTGACAGGGCAAGAGACCCAGTACTTC; j_gene: TRBJ2-5; v_gene: TRBV19; d_gene: TRBD1; abundance: .